The clone carrying this T cell receptor beta chain was seen more than once but under ten times. These data are taken from a study of blood T cells in healthy people across ages. Alongside a J-beta primer mix, a sample-barcoded 5' primer served in a second PCR lasting roughly 7 to 11 cycles. TCRdb re-analysed the 5' RACE reads in MiXCR, keeping a single row per CDR3 protein. The sample lists 650,000 to 1,000,000 distinct CDR3 sequences, 46% seen once, with around a sixth in the top ten. After removal of 5 bases from V and 0 bases from J, the junction contained 14 bases not matched to a gene. CDR1 SGHTA and CDR2 FQGNSA come from the germline V gene. CDR3 length: 19 amino acids.

The sequenced material came from blood. The rearrangement uses TRBV7-2 and TRBJ2-1; TRBD2 matches 9 bases. This clonotype was sampled from a man older than 75 in good health. CDR3 protein: CASSGRDSSGRSSYNEQFF. The CDR3 DNA is TGTGCCAGCAGCGGGAGGGATTCCAGCGGGAGGAGCTCCTACAATGAGCAGTTCTTC.